The clone carrying this TCR beta chain was recorded at least ten times. Via MiXCR, TCRdb re-called the RT-PCR reads, giving one row per CDR3 protein. The sample carries more than 600,000 distinct CDR3 sequences, about 14% recorded once. The CDR3 length is 13 residues. V was pared by 4 bases and J by 10 bases, with 4 bases of the junction left unmatched. The germline CDR1 and CDR2 sequences are MGHRA and YSYEKL. The specimen was memory CD4+ T cells from blood. The TCR comes from a female donor in good health, serving as a healthy control. This chain uses TRBV4-1 with TRBJ1-6, with TRBD1 identical over 7 bases. CDR3 sequence reads: CASSRDRGSPLHF. The CDR3 DNA reads as TGCGCCAGCAGCCGGGACAGAGGGTCACCCCTCCACTTT.